This T cell receptor beta chain originates from a study of T cell responses to AZD1222 COVID-19 vaccine. Whole-study results and caveats: AZD1222 recipients seropositive at baseline numbered only six. Sampling captured repertoires only after the peak T cell response.

Generated by immunoSEQ multiplex PCR, the TCRdb table keeps only in-frame clones and is missing some. The data show approximately 130,000 clones, with roughly 90% seen just once and under 2% held by the top ten. The V gene's germline CDR1 is MNHEY and CDR2 SVGEGT. This CDR3 is 19 amino acids long. Germline trimming cut 2 bases from V and 0 bases from J; bases unmatched to any gene: 13. Remarks on this clone: Antigen: not known.

The source is an adult in good health. The sample here was peripheral blood, taken on day 0 of AZD1222 vaccination. This rearrangement joins TRBV6-2 or TRBV6-3 to TRBJ1-5, with 7 bases aligning to TRBD1. CDR3 sequence: CASSYAGTVSQYSNQPQHF. CDR3 in DNA: TGTGCCAGCAGTTACGCCGGGACAGTGAGCCAATATAGCAATCAGCCCCAGCATTTT.